This TCR beta chain was profiled in a study of cytomegalovirus exposure and HLA in healthy donors. Germline CDR1 is SEHNR and CDR2 is FQNEAQ (reference sequence). The CDR3 runs to 13 residues. Trimming removed 5 bases at V and 3 bases at J, with 10 bases between. As regards this clone: The target antigen is unknown.

With 60 Vbeta and 13 Jbeta primers, the PCR was carried out. Method: immunoSEQ multiplex PCR; TCRdb's copy keeps in-frame clones and lacks some. The repertoire table contains roughly 41,000 clones. General study results and limits: An observed cluster of highly shared sequence variants was recorded as a likely sequencing artifact. A later analysis, which compared TCR beta chains of equal frequency, found the HLA-associated ones more clonally expanded.

This chain uses TRBV7-9 with TRBJ1-2; no clear D. The sample consisted of PBMCs. The TCR was taken from a woman between 35 and 50 years old in good health and CMV-seronegative. In nucleotides, the CDR3 is TGTGCCAGCAGCCCTCAGGATGACTATGGCTACACCTTC. Translation gives CASSPQDDYGYTF.